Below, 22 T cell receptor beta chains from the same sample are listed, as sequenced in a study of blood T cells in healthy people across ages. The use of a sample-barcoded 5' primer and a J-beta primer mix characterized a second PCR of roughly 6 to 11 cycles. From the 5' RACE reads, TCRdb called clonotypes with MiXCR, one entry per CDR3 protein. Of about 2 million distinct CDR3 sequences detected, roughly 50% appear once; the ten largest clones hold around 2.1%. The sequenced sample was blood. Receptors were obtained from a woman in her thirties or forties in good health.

In DNA, the CDR3 is TGTGCCAGCAGTTTAAGGGTCAGGGGTGGCTACACCTTC. Translated, it gives CASSLRVRGGYTF. The gene calls are TRBV28 and TRBJ1-2; a possible D gene is TRBD1 (6 bases). The germline CDR1 and CDR2 sequences are MDHEN and SYDVKM. V shed 2 bases and J shed 7 bases, with 11 bases lying between them. CDR3 size: 13 residues.

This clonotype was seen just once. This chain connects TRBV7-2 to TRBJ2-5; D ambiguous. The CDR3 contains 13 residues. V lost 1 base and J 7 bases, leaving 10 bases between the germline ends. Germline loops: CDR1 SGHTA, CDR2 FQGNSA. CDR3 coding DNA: TGTGCCAGCAGCTTAGGGGCGGTCGCGACCCAGTACTTC. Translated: CASSLGAVATQYF. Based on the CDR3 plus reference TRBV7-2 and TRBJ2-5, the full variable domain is GAGVSQSPSNKVTEKGKDVELRCDPISGHTALYWYRQSLGQGLEFLIYFQGNSAPDKSGLPSDRFSAERTGGSVSTLTIQRTQQEDSAVYLCASSLGAVATQYFGPGTRLLVL.

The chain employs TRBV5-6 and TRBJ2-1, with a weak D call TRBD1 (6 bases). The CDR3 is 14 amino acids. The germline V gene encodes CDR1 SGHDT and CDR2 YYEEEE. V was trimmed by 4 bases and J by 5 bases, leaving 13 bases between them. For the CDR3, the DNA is TGTGCCAGCAGCGTCGGCAGGGGCCACAATGAGCAGTTCTTC. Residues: CASSVGRGHNEQFF.

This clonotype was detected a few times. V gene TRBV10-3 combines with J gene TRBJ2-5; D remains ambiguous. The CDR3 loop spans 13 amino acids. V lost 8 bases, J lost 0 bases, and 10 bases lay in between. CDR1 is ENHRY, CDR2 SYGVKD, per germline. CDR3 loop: CAIQSSHQETQYF. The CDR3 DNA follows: TGTGCCATCCAGAGTTCCCACCAAGAGACCCAGTACTTC.

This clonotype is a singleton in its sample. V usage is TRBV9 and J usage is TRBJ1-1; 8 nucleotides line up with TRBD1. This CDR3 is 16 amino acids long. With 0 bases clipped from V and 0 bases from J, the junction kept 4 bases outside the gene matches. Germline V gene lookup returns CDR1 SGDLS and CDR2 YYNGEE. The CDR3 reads CASSVGEDRVNTEAFF. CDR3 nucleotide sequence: TGTGCCAGCAGCGTAGGGGAGGACAGGGTGAACACTGAAGCTTTCTTT.

CDR3 bases: TGTGCCAGCTCCACTGAAGCTTTCTTT. The encoded protein is CASSTEAFF. This chain joins TRBV7-9 and TRBJ1-1, with unresolved D. V was pared by 8 bases and J by 4 bases, with 2 bases between. Germline-derived CDR1 and CDR2 are SEHNR and FQNEAQ (reference sequence). This CDR3 spans 9 amino acids.

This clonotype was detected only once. The CDR3 spells CASSQRERGNQPQHF. In DNA, the CDR3 is TGTGCCAGCAGCCAACGCGAGAGGGGCAATCAGCCCCAGCATTTT. This chain links TRBV3-1 with TRBJ1-5, with D uncertain. There are 15 residues in the CDR3. Trimming shortened V by 2 bases and J by 2 bases, and 10 bases separated the two germline ends. In germline, CDR1 is LGHDT, CDR2 YNNKEL (reference sequence).

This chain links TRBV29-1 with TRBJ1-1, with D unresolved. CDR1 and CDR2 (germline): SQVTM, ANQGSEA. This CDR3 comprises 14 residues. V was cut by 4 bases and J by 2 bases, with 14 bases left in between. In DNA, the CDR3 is TGCAGCGTTGCCCTAAGGACCGTAAACACTGAAGCTTTCTTT. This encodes CSVALRTVNTEAFF. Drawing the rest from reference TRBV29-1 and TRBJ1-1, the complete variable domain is SAVISQKPSRDICQRGTSLTIQCQVDSQVTMMFWYRQQPGQSLTLIATANQGSEATYESGFVIDKFPISRPNLTFSTLTVSNMSPEDSSIYLCSVALRTVNTEAFFGQGTRLTVV.

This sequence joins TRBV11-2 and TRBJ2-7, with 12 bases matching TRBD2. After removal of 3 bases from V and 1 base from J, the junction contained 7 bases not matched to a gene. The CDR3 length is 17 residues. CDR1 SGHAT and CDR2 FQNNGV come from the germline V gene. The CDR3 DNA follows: TGTGCCAGCAGCTTCCCACTAGCGGGGGGCAGGTCCTACGAGCAGTACTTC. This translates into CASSFPLAGGRSYEQYF.

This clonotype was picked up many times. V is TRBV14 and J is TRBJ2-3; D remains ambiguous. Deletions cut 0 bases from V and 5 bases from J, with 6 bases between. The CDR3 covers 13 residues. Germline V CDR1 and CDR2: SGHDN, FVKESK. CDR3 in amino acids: CASSQDREDTQYF. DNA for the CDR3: TGTGCCAGCAGCCAAGATCGAGAAGATACGCAGTATTTT.

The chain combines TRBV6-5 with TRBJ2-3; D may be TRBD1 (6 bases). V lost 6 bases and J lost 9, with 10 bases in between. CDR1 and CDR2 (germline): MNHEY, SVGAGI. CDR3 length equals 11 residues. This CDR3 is CASRTGPTQYF. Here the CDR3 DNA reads TGTGCCAGCAGAACAGGGCCCACGCAGTATTTT.

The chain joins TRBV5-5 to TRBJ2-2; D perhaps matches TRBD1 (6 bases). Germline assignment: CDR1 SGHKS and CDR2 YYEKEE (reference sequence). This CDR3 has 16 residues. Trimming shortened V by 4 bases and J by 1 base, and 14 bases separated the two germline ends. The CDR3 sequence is CASSPFWGQNTGELFF. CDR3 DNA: TGTGCCAGCAGCCCGTTCTGGGGACAGAACACCGGGGAGCTGTTTTTT.

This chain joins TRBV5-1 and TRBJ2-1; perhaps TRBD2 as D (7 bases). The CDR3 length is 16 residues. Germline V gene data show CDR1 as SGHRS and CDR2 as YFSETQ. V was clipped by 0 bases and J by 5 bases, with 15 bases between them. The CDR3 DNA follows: TGCGCCAGCAGCTTGGCCCCCAGGGGAGGGCACAATGAGCAGTTCTTC. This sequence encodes CASSLAPRGGHNEQFF.

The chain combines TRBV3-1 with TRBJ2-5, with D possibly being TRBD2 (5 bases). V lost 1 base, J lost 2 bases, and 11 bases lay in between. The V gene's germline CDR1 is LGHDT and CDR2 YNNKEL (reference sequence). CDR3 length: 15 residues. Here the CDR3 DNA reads TGTGCCAGCAGCCAAGTCCTAGCTGCTCAAGAGACCCAGTACTTC. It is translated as CASSQVLAAQETQYF.

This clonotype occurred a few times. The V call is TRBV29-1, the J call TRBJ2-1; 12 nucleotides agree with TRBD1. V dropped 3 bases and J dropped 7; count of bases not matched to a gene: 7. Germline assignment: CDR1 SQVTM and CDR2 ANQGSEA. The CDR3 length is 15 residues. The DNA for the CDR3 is TGCAGCGTTGATATCGGGGACAGGGGGCGAAATGAGCAGTTCTTC. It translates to CSVDIGDRGRNEQFF.

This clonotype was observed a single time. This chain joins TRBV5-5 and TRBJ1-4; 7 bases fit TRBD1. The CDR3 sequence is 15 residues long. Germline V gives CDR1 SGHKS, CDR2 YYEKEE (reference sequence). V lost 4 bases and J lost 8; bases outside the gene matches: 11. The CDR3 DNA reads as TGTGCCAGCAGCCCAGGGGACAGTAAGGAAGAAAAACTGTTTTTT. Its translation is CASSPGDSKEEKLFF. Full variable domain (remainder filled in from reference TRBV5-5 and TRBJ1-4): DAGVTQSPTHLIKTRGQQVTLRCSPISGHKSVSWYQQVLGQGPQFIFQYYEKEERGRGNFPDRFSARQFPNYSSELNVNALLLGDSALYLCASSPGDSKEEKLFFGSGTQLSVL.

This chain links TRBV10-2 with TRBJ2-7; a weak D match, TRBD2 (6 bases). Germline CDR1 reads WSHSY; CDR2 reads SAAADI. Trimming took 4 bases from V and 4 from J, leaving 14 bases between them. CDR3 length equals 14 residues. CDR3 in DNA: TGCGCCAGCAGTGGGGGGACTCCCGAGTACGAGCAGTACTTC. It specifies CASSGGTPEYEQYF.

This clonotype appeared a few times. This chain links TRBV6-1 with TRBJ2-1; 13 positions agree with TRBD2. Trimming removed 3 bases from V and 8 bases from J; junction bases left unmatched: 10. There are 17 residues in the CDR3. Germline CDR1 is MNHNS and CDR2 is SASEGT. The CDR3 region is CASSEPTSGGARDEQFF. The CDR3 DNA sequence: TGTGCCAGCAGTGAGCCCACTAGCGGGGGGGCGAGAGATGAGCAGTTCTTC.

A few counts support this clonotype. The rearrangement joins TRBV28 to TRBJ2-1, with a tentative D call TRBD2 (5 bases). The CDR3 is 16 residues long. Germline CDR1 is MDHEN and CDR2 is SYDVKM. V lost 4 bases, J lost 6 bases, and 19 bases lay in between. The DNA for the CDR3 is TGTGCCAGCAGTTCCCCGAGGGAAGGGATCATCAATGAGCAGTTCTTC. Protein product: CASSSPREGIINEQFF.

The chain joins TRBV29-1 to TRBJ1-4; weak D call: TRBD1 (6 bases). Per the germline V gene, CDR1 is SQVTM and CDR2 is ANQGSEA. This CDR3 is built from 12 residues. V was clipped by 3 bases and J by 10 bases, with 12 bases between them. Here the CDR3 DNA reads TGCAGCGTTGAGCCAGGGGAGGGAAAACTGTTTTTT. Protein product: CSVEPGEGKLFF.

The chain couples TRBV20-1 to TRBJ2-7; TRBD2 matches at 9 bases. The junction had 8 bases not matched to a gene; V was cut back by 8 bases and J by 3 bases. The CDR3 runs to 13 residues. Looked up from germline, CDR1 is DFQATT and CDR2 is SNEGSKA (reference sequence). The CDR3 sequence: CSYLGLANYEQYF. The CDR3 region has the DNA TGCAGTTACCTCGGACTAGCGAACTACGAGCAGTACTTC.

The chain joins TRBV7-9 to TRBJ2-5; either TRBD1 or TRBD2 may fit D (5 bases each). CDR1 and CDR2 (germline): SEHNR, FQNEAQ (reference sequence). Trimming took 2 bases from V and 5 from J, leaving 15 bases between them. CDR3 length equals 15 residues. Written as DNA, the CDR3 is TGTGCCAGCAGCTTAAGGTTTGGGGGACGGGAGACCCAGTACTTC. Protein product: CASSLRFGGRETQYF.